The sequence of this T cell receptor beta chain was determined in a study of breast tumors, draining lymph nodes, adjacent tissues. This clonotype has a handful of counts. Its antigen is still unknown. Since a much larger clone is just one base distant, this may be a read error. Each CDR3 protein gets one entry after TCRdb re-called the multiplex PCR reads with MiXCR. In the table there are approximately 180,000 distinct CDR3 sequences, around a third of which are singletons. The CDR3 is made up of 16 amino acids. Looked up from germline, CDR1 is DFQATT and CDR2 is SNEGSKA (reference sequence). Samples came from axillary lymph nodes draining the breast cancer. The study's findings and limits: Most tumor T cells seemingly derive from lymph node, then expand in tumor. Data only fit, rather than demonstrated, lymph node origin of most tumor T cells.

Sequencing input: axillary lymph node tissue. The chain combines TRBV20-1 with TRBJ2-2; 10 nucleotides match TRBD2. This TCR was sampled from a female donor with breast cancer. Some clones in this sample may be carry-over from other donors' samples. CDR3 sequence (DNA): TGCAGCGTAAGACTAGCGGGCAGGGGGGCCACCGGGGAGCTGTTTTTT. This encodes CSVRLAGRGATGELFF.